This T cell receptor (beta chain) was captured by sequencing in a study of blood T cell repertoires in COVID-19 (dated by TCRdb to about 2020). Regarding the research as a whole: Collaborator samples came from the United States, Italy and Spain and covered acute and convalescent phases of COVID-19. The repertoires were made available in a free public database intended to serve as a resource for research on the immune response to SARS-CoV-2. Deeply sampled blood TCRbeta repertoires from subjects exposed to, actively infected with, or recovered from COVID-19 were included in the dataset. The prospective study material was composed of cDNA or gDNA derived from T cells, B-cell-depleted T cells, or PBMCs. Nearly every sample came with metadata listing a de-identified subject ID, COVID-19 status, age in years and sex. The samples were drawn from the first 160 participants of the ongoing ImmuneRACE study and from 1,200 or so subjects provided by 6 global collaborators. Where available, HLA class I and class II types were obtained from metadata supplied by the sample provider rather than from assay-based typing.

As encoded in the germline V gene (reference sequence), CDR1 is SGHAT while CDR2 is FQDESV. The CDR3 starts with the cysteine, ends with the phenylalanine, and has 16 residues. Kept here is only the CDR3 DNA, which spans 48 bases and is read in frame from base 1. V is pruned by 1 base and J by 2 bases, leaving 1 base of the junction without a gene match. Beyond this particular receptor, the publication reports: Clinical and demographic metadata were provided uncurated, with the amount varying by source and participant.

In Seattle, one collaborating source enrolled patients while the infection was active and tracked those patients longitudinally over the course of disease. Each collaborating institution followed its own protocols to collect whole blood in K2EDTA tubes. For TCRbeta analysis, collaborators shipped samples as frozen whole blood, isolated PBMCs, or DNA extracted from either of those sample types. Of note for this clone: This clone's antigen is unknown. Per-base quality was not reported, and no clone a single base away is much larger than it.

TCRbeta CDR3 regions were amplified from genomic DNA by means of the immunoSEQ Assay, a bias-controlled multiplex PCR. Processing in the source paper ran as follows. The number of nucleated cells in each sample was estimated by amplification of reference gene primers within the assay. Sequence reads were collapsed and filtered to measure the absolute abundance of every unique TCRbeta CDR3 rearrangement. For each sample, productive Simpson clonality was calculated as the square root of Simpson's diversity index over productive rearrangements. Not all clones reach the TCRdb copy of this immuneACCESS table, which keeps in-frame sequences only. Checked studies attribute under half of the gap to unresolved V genes and leave the rest unexplained. Clone size and V and J calls were adopted from that table, with D and trimming inferred from the DNA. The sample table lists over 85,000 clones, roughly 90% of them with a count of one. The ten largest clones represent 4% to 5.5% of the sample.

The rearranged segments are TRBV11-1 and TRBJ2-1, with 11 central nucleotides matching TRBD2. This sequence originates from a woman in her forties or fifties with COVID-19, enrolled during active disease. The sequencing sample was made of peripheral blood. The CDR3 amino acid sequence is: CASSLGLAGTYNEQFF. In nucleotides, the sequence is TGTGCCAGCAGCTTAGGACTAGCGGGGACCTACAATGAGCAGTTCTTC.